The TCR beta chain described here comes from a study of blood T cell repertoires in COVID-19. Study information: Italy, Spain and the United States were the sources of the convalescent and acute COVID-19 samples.

Study processing details: Counts of nucleated cells, estimated from reference gene primer amplification, were obtained. Produced via immunoSEQ multiplex PCR; TCRdb's table is partial and in-frame only. The V and J calls and clone size were taken over from that table, and D and trimming were inferred from the DNA. The repertoire holds 90,000 to 120,000 clones, with more than 70% as singletons. What was sequenced was peripheral blood. This clonotype was obtained from a human donor in a cohort sampled during active COVID-19.

The CDR3 is CATSRVPGQGGGNQPQHF. CDR3 DNA: TGTGCCACCAGCAGAGTACCGGGACAGGGTGGTGGCAATCAGCCCCAGCATTTT. This rearrangement joins TRBV15 to TRBJ1-5; 9 bases line up with TRBD1. Per the germline V gene, CDR1 is LNHNV and CDR2 is YYDKDF (reference sequence). The CDR3 is 18 amino acids. The ends lost 1 base at V and 2 bases at J; junction bases unmatched: 9.